Listed below are T cell receptor beta chains from one sample, sequenced in a study of T cell repertoires in cytomegalovirus infection. TCRdb recomputed calls from the reads with MiXCR, one row per CDR3 protein. The sample has some 150,000 distinct CDR3 sequences; approximately 5.9% are singletons. The specimen was PBMCs. These receptors were collected from a human donor in good health (CMV status not recorded). Some clones in this sample may be carry-over from other donors' samples. The CDR3 runs from the conserved cysteine through the conserved F or W. D genes are given only for firm matches. Some rows mark clone size as missing; the rest say once, few, many or name a class of expanded clone.

>many|TRBV28|TRBJ2-7|TRBD2
TGTGCCAGCAGACTCACCGGGACTAGTGGCTCCTACGAGCAGTACTTC
CASRLTGTSGSYEQYF
>few|TRBV4-3|TRBJ1-1|.
TGCGCCAGCAGCCCAACAGGGAGGGTGAACACTGAAGCTTTCTTT
CASSPTGRVNTEAFF
>many|TRBV7-3|TRBJ2-7|TRBD1
TGTGCCAGCAGCTTAAATTTTGTTGGACAGGGGCCCTACGAGCAGTACTTC
CASSLNFVGQGPYEQYF
>few|TRBV19|TRBJ2-4|TRBD1
TGTGCCAGTAGTACCATCGGGACAGGGGGCGCCAAAAACATTCAGTACTTC
CASSTIGTGGAKNIQYF
>many|TRBV11-2|TRBJ2-2|.
TGTGCCAGCAGCTGGAGGGGGACACTGAACACCGGGGAGCTGTTTTTT
CASSWRGTLNTGELFF
>.|TRBV20-1|TRBJ1-6|.
TGCAGTGCTAGAGATCTAGGGGGTACGGATAATTCACCCCTCCACTTT
CSARDLGGTDNSPLHF
>many|TRBV19|TRBJ2-2|.
TGTGCCAGTAGCGGAAACACCGGGGAGCTGTTTTTT
CASSGNTGELFF
>many|TRBV6-2/TRBV6-3|TRBJ2-6|.
TGTGCCAGCACTTCCGACGGTACAATATTCTCTGGGGCCAACGTCCTGACTTTC
CASTSDGTIFSGANVLTF
>many|TRBV12-3/TRBV12-4|TRBJ1-1|.
TGTGCCAGCAGTGCGGTGAACACTGAAGCTTTCTTT
CASSAVNTEAFF
>few|TRBV5-1|TRBJ2-3|.
TGCGCCAGCAGCCCGGTGGATAGCCTAAGCACAGATACGCAGTATTTT
CASSPVDSLSTDTQYF
>many|TRBV12-3/TRBV12-4|TRBJ1-3|.
TGTGCCAGCAGTTTAAGGGCGGACAGCTCTGGAAACACCATATATTTT
CASSLRADSSGNTIYF
>many|TRBV12-3/TRBV12-4|TRBJ1-2|.
TGTGCCAGCACCCCAGGTGGCAGGGTTAGCGGCTACACCTTC
CASTPGGRVSGYTF
>.|TRBV14|TRBJ2-5|TRBD2
TGTGCCAGCAGCCACGAGCGGGGGGGCCAGGAGACCCAGTACTTC
CASSHERGGQETQYF
>many|TRBV20-1|TRBJ1-5|.
TGCAGTGCTTTCGACCGCGGGGGCCAGCCCCAGCATTTT
CSAFDRGGQPQHF
>many|TRBV11-2|TRBJ2-3|.
TGTGCCAGCAGCTTTTGGGAATCAGATACGCAGTATTTT
CASSFWESDTQYF
>.|TRBV7-9|TRBJ1-1|.
TGTGCCAGCAGTCCTAGGGGCAGGTGGGGGACCGGCACTGAAGCTTTCTTT
CASSPRGRWGTGTEAFF
>many|TRBV7-2|TRBJ2-1|TRBD1
TGTGCCAGCAGCTTAGTCCCAGGGGGCTCGAATGAGCAGTTCTTC
CASSLVPGGSNEQFF
>many|TRBV7-8|TRBJ2-3|.
TGTGCCAGCAGCTTAAGGGGGGCGTATACGCAGTATTTT
CASSLRGAYTQYF
>many|TRBV7-2|TRBJ2-3|.
TGTGCCAGCAGCTTAGCGCCTACCCGTACGCAGTATTTT
CASSLAPTRTQYF
>.|TRBV7-2|TRBJ2-3|TRBD2
TGTGCCAGCAGCTCGGGACTACTGTATTCAGATACGCAGTATTTT
CASSSGLLYSDTQYF
>few|TRBV14|TRBJ2-7|.
TGTGCCAGCAGCCAAGTTTCCGGTTCCCGCTACGAGCAGTACTTC
CASSQVSGSRYEQYF
>many|TRBV10-3|TRBJ2-7|.
TGTGCCATCACCCAGGGAAGTTCCTACGAGCAGTACTTC
CAITQGSSYEQYF
>few|TRBV15|TRBJ2-7|.
TGTGCCACCAGCAGAGTGTCAGGGGCTGGCGAGCAGTACTTC
CATSRVSGAGEQYF
>many|TRBV12-3/TRBV12-4|TRBJ1-2|.
TGTGCCAGCGGAGACGGGGCCCTCCGCTATGGCTACACCTTC
CASGDGALRYGYTF
>.|TRBV7-6|TRBJ1-1|TRBD1
TGTGCCAGCCGAGTAGGACAGGGCATACGAGACACTGAAGCTTTCTTT
CASRVGQGIRDTEAFF
>many|TRBV5-4|TRBJ2-3|.
TGTGCCAGCAGCCCGACGGGTGATAGCGGAACAGATACGCAGTATTTT
CASSPTGDSGTDTQYF
>.|TRBV11-2|TRBJ2-5|.
TGTGCCAGCAGCTTAGAGGTCGACCCCCAGTACTTC
CASSLEVDPQYF
>few|TRBV7-8|TRBJ1-2|TRBD1
TGTGCCAGCAGCGGGACAGGGTTAGGTGGCTACACCTTC
CASSGTGLGGYTF